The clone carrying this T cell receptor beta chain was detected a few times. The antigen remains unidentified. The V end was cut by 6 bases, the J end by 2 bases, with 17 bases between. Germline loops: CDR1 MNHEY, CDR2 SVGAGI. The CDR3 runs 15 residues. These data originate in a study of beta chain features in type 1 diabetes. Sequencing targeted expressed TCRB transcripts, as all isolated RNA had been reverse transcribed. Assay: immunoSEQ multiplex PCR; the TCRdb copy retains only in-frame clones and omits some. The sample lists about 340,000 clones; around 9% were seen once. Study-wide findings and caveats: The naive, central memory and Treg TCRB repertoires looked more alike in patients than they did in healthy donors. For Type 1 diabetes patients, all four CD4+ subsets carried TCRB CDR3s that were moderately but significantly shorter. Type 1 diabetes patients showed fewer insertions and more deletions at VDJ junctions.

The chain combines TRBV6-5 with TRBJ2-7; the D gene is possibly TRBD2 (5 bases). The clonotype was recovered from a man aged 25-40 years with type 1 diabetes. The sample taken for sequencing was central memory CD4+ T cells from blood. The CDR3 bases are TGTGCCAGCAGAAGATACCAGGAGGAGACCTACGAGCAGTACTTC. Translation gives CASRRYQEETYEQYF.